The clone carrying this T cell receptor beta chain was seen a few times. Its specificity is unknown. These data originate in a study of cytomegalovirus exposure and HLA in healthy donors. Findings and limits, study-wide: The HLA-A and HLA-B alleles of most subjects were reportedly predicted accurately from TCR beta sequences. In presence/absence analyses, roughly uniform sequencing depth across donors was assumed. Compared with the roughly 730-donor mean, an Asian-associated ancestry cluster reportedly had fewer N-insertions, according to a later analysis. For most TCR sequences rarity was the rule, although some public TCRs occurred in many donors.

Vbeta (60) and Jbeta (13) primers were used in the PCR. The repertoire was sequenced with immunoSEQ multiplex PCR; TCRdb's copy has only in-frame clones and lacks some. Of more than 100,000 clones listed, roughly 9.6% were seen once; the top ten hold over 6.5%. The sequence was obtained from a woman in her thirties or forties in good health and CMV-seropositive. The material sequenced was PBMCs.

CDR3 bases: TGTGCCAGCAGTGGGGGTTTAGCGGGGGGGACCACAGATACGCAGTATTTT. It is translated as CASSGGLAGGTTDTQYF. The chain combines TRBV2 with TRBJ2-3; 11 bases agree with TRBD2. The CDR3 has 17 amino acids. The V segment lost 4 bases and the J segment 2 bases; nucleotides outside the gene matches: 8. The germline V gene has CDR1 SNHLY and CDR2 FYNNEI. Full variable domain (remainder filled in from reference TRBV2 and TRBJ2-3): EPEVTQTPSHQVTQMGQEVILRCVPISNHLYFYWYRQILGQKVEFLVSFYNNEISEKSEIFDDQFSVERPDGSNFTLKIRSTKLEDSAMYFCASSGGLAGGTTDTQYFGPGTRLTVL.